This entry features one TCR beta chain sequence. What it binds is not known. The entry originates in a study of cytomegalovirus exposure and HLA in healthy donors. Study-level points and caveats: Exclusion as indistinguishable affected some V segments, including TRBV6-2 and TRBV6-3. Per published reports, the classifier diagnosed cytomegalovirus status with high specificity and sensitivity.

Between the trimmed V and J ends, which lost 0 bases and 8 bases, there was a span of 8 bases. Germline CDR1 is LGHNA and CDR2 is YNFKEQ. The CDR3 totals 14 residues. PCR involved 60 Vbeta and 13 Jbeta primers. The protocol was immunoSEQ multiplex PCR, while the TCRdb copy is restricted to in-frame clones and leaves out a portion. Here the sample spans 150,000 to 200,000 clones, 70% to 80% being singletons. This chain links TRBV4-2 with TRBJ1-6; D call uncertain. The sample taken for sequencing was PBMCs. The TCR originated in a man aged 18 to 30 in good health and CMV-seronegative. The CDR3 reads CASSQESGDSPLHF. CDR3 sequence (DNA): TGTGCCAGCAGCCAAGAAAGTGGAGATTCACCCCTCCACTTT.